The source of this T cell receptor beta chain is a study of beta chain features in type 1 diabetes. Sequenced material consisted of expressed TCRB transcripts (all of the isolated RNA was reverse transcribed). Sequencing was performed with immunoSEQ multiplex PCR; in TCRdb, only in-frame clones are kept and a portion is missing. Of about 170,000 clones in the sample, 6% to 9% were seen once. CDR3 size: 16 residues. The junction had 11 bases not matched to a gene; V was cut back by 2 bases and J by 10 bases. Germline V lookup: CDR1 MDHEN, CDR2 SYDVKM. A CD45RO/CCR7/CD25/CD127/CD95/CD27 panel sorted naive, central memory, regulatory and stem cell-like memory CD4+ cells. This clone was picked up a small number of times. Its antigen remains unknown. Overall study results and limits: When Type 1 diabetes patients were examined, their TCRB CDR3s proved moderately but significantly shorter in all four CD4+ subsets. TCRB repertoires of naive, central memory and Treg cells appeared more similar among patients than among healthy donors.

This receptor was obtained from a man aged 18 to 30 with type 1 diabetes. Source material: central memory CD4+ T cells from blood. The V and J genes are TRBV28 and TRBJ2-1; 10 bases align to TRBD2. CDR3 DNA sequence: TGTGCCAGCAGTTTAGGTGGTCGACTAGCGGGTGGCGAGCAGTTCTTC. The encoded protein is CASSLGGRLAGGEQFF.